This T cell receptor (beta chain) comes out of a study of cytomegalovirus exposure and HLA in healthy donors (dated by TCRdb to about 2017). With regard to the full study: The roughly 650 repertoires of the first cohort and the 95 to 150 validation repertoires were produced on the same platform, according to a later analysis. The study combined high-throughput TCR immunosequencing, statistical association of individual TCRs with disease status, and machine learning to predict cytomegalovirus infection status. The study was designed to test whether signatures of past pathogen exposure could be identified by cataloging public T cell receptors. Besides the first cohort of some 670 subjects, a separate validation cohort made up of roughly 120 different subjects was used.

A word on this clone: Its antigen target is currently unknown. The record has no base qualities; no much larger clone is one base away.

The library was built by means of the immunoSEQ multiplex PCR assay. Under the source paper's analysis protocol: A statistical classification framework was developed to diagnose cytomegalovirus status using the catalog of TCR beta chain sequences. Entries here come from immuneACCESS through TCRdb and include only in-frame sequences with V and J called. Some clones fail to appear in such tables; in the studies checked, an unresolved V gene covers under half of the shortfall, and the cause of the remainder is unknown. The V and J calls and the clone size are those of that table, but D and trimming were determined from the DNA. This sample holds around 20,000 clones; around 97% were observed only once. The ten biggest clones cover 10% of the sample. The full study reports these points: The authors suggested that the approach could potentially be extended to other disease states and immunological phenotypes. In vitro tests confirmed that a few of the cytomegalovirus-associated TCR beta chains recognize cytomegalovirus antigens. The classifier was reported to diagnose cytomegalovirus status with high specificity and sensitivity in both the original and validation cohorts. The study gave a list of about 160 TCR beta chains associated with cytomegalovirus. Across donors, most TCR sequences were observed very rarely, whereas some public TCRs were present in many individuals. Subsequent analysis determined that TCRs grouped into clusters in the first cohort also showed a tendency toward co-occurrence across the roughly 110 validation repertoires, and 94% of cluster scores exceeded 0. A later analysis had no HLA typing for the validation cohort, so co-occurrence there was scored across all 110 or so repertoires.

Separate from the roughly 650-subject first cohort, the validation cohort of 95 to 150 subjects was the group to which the donors belonged. This TCR derives from a man younger than 45 in good health and CMV-seropositive. Sequencing was carried out using PBMCs.

The CDR3: CSVVTSGAYEQYF. Read as DNA, the sequence is TGCAGCGTTGTGACTAGCGGTGCCTACGAGCAGTACTTC. The sequence joins TRBV29-1 to TRBJ2-7, with 9 middle bases fitting TRBD2. From the cysteine through the phenylalanine, the CDR3 covers 13 amino acids. Solely the CDR3 DNA is kept, with 39 bases framed from the first base. Here V drops 4 bases and J drops 2 bases, and the junction holds 3 bases not matched to any gene. CDR1 and CDR2 are drawn from the germline V gene: SQVTM, ANQGSEA.